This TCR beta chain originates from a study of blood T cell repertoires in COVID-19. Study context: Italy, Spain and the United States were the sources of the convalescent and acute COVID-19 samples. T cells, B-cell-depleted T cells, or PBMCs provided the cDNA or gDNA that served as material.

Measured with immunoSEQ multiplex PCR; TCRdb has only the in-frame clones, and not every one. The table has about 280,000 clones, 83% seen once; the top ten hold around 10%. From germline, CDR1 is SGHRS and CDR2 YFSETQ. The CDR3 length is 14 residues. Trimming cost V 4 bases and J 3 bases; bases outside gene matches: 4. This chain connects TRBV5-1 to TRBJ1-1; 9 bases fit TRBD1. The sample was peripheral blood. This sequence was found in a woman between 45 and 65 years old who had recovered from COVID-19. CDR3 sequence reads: CASSRTGEYTEAFF. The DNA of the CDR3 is TGCGCCAGCAGCCGGACAGGGGAGTACACTGAAGCTTTCTTT.